The clone carrying this T cell receptor beta chain was counted between two and nine times. The data stem from a study of blood T cell repertoires in COVID-19. Overall study context: T cells, B-cell-depleted T cells, or PBMCs provided the cDNA or gDNA that served as material.

Method: immunoSEQ multiplex PCR; TCRdb's copy keeps in-frame clones and lacks some. The data show hundreds of thousands of clones, with approximately 90% seen just once and 2% to 2.5% held by the top ten. V was shortened by 7 bases and J by 5 bases, with 17 bases between the two germline ends. Germline V gene lookup returns CDR1 MDHEN and CDR2 SYDVKM. The CDR3 is 14 amino acids. The material sequenced was peripheral blood. J is TRBJ1-1 and V is TRBV28, with a tentative D call TRBD1 (5 bases). This clonotype was sampled from a woman in her fifties or sixties who had recovered from COVID-19. The CDR3: CASISGSENTEAFF. The CDR3 nucleotides are TGTGCCAGCATTTCAGGGTCTGAAAATACTGAAGCTTTCTTT.